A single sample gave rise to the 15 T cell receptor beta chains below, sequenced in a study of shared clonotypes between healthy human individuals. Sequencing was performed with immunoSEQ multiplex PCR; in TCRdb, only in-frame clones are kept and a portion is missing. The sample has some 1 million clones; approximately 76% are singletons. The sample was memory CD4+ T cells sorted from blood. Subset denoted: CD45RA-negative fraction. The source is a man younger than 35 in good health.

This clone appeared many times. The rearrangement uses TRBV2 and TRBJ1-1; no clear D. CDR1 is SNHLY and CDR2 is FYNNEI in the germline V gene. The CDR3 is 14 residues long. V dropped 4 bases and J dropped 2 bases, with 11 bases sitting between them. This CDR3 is CASSVAQTNTEAFF. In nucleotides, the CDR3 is TGTGCCAGCAGTGTCGCACAGACAAACACTGAAGCTTTCTTT.

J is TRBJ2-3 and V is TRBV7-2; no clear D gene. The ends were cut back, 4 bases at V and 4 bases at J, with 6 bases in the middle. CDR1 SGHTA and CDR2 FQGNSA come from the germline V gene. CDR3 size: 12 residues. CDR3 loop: CASSSRSDTQYF. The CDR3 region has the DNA TGTGCCAGCAGCTCCAGGTCAGATACGCAGTATTTT.

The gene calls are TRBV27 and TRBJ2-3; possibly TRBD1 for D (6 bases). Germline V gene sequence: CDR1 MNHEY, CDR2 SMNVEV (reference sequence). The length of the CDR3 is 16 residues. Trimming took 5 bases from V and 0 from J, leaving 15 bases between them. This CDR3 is CASSPGGTTSTDTQYF. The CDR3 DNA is TGTGCCAGCAGTCCGGGTGGGACAACTAGCACAGATACGCAGTATTTT.

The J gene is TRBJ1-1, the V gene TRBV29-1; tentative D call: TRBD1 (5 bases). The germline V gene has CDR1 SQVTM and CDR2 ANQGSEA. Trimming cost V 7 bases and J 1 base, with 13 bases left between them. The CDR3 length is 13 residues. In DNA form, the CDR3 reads TGCAGCGCCCGGTGGGGGGGGAACACTGAAGCTTTCTTT. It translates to CSARWGGNTEAFF.

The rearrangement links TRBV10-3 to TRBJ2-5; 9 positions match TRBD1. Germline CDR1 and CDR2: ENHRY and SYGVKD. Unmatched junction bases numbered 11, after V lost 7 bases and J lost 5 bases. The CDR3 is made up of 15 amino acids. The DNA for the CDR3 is TGTGCCATCAAAGAGGCACAGGGGACAGGGGAGACCCAGTACTTC. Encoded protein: CAIKEAQGTGETQYF.

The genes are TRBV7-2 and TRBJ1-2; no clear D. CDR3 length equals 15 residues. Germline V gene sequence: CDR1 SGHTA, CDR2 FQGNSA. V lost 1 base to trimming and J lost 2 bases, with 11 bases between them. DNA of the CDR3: TGTGCCAGCAGCTTAGATTGGCTGGCGAACTATGGCTACACCTTC. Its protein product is CASSLDWLANYGYTF.

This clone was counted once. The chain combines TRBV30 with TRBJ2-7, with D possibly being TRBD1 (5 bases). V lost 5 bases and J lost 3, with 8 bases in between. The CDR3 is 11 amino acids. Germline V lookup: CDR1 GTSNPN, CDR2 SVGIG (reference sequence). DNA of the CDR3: TGTGCCTGGGGACACGACTACGAGCAGTACTTC. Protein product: CAWGHDYEQYF. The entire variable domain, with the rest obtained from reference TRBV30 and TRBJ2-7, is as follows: SQTIHQWPATLVQPVGSPLSLECTVEGTSNPNLYWYRQAAGRGLQLLFYSVGIGQISSEVPQNLSASRPQDRQFILSSKKLLLSDSGFYLCAWGHDYEQYFGPGTRLTVT.

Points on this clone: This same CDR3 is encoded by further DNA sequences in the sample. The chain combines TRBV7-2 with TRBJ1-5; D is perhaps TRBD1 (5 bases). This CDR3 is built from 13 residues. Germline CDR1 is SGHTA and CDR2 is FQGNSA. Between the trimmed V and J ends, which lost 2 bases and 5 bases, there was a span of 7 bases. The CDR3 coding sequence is TGTGCCAGCAGCTTAAGGGGAGATCAGCCCCAGCATTTT. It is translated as CASSLRGDQPQHF.

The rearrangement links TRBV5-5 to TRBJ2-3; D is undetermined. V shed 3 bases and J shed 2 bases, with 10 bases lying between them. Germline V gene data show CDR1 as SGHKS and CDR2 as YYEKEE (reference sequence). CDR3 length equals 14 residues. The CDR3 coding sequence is TGTGCCAGCAGCTCGGTGGCGCCCACAGATACGCAGTATTTT. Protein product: CASSSVAPTDTQYF.

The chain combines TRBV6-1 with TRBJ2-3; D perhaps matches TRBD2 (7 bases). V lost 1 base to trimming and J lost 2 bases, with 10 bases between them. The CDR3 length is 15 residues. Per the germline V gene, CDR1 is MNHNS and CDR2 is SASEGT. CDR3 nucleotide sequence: TGTGCCAGCAGTGAAGGGGGGGGGCACACAGATACGCAGTATTTT. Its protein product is CASSEGGGHTDTQYF.

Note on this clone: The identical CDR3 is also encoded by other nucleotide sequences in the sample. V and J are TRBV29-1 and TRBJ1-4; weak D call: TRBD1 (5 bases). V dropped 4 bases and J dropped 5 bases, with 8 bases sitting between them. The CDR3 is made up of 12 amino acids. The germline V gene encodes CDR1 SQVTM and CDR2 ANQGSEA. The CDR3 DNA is TGCAGCGTTGGTGGGGGGAATGAAAAACTGTTTTTT. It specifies CSVGGGNEKLFF.

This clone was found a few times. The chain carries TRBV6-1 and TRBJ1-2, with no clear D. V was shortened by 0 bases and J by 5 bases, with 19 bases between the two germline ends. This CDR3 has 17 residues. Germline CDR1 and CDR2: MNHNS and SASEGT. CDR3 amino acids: CASSEAYNRRTSYGYTF. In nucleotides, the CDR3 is TGTGCCAGCAGTGAAGCCTACAATCGCCGGACCTCGTATGGCTACACCTTC.

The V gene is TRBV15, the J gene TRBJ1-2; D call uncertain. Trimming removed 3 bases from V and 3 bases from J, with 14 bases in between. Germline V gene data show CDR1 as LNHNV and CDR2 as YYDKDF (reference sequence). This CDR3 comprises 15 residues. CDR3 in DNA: TGTGCCACCAGCAGGACTCCCACGAAAGACTATGGCTACACCTTC. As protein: CATSRTPTKDYGYTF.

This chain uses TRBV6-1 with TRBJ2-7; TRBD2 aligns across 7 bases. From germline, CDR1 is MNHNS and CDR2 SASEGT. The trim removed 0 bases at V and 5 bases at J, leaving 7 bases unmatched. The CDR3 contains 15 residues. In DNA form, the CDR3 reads TGTGCCAGCAGTGAAGCTGGGAGGGGTCGAAACGAGCAGTACTTC. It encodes CASSEAGRGRNEQYF.

The CDR3 coding sequence is TGCGCCAGCAGCTTGGCCGGATCTTCCAGGGGGGTTGGGGAGACCCAGTACTTC. Protein: CASSLAGSSRGVGETQYF. The V and J genes are TRBV5-1 and TRBJ2-5; D possibly corresponds to TRBD1 (7 bases). This CDR3 region has 18 residues. V lost 0 bases to trimming and J lost 5 bases, with 23 bases between them. Germline assignment: CDR1 SGHRS and CDR2 YFSETQ.